One sample yielded the 23 T cell receptor beta chains listed below, sequenced in a study of OX40 agonist ivuxolimab in advanced cancers. The assay was immunoSEQ multiplex PCR, and TCRdb's table has in-frame clones only and misses some. The sample includes around 6,000 clones, about 73% seen only once; the top ten take approximately 34%. The sample here was CD4+ or CD8+ T cells sorted from blood, taken in a trial of the OX40 agonist ivuxolimab. The receptors derive from an adult with an advanced solid tumor such as melanoma, head and neck, liver or kidney cancer.

Note on this clone: An end of the junction differs from the germline gene, which may be a read error. In nucleotides, the CDR3 is TGTGCCAGCAGCCTAGGACAGGGCTACGAGCAGTACTTC. Protein product: CASSLGQGYEQYF. The V call is TRBV13, the J call TRBJ2-7; 8 bases fit TRBD1. CDR3 length equals 13 residues. CDR1 PRHDT and CDR2 FYEKMQ come from the germline V gene (reference sequence).

The chain couples TRBV6-5 to TRBJ2-7; 8 nucleotides agree with TRBD2. The V segment lost 5 bases and the J segment 5 bases; nucleotides outside the gene matches: 5. Germline loops: CDR1 MNHEY, CDR2 SVGAGI. The CDR3 runs to 13 residues. CDR3 nucleotides: TGTGCCAGCAGTGAGCGGGAGTACGACGAGCAGTACTTC. It is translated as CASSEREYDEQYF.

J is TRBJ1-1 and V is TRBV27; 8 positions agree with TRBD1. The CDR3 is 13 amino acids. The germline gives CDR1 MNHEY, CDR2 SMNVEV (reference sequence). Germline trimming cut 4 bases from V and 5 bases from J; bases unmatched to any gene: 3. CDR3 in amino acids: CASSSDRGTEAFF. CDR3 in DNA: TGTGCCAGCAGTTCAGACAGGGGTACTGAAGCTTTCTTT.

The V call is TRBV28, the J call TRBJ1-5; TRBD1 might be the D (5 bases). Germline assignment: CDR1 MDHEN and CDR2 SYDVKM. Trimming shortened V by 2 bases and J by 5 bases, and 10 bases separated the two germline ends. The CDR3 length is 14 residues. In DNA, the CDR3 is TGTGCCAGCAGTTTAAGGAGGGGTTATCAGCCCCAGCATTTT. Its protein product is CASSLRRGYQPQHF. The full variable domain, with the rest looked up from reference TRBV28 and TRBJ1-5, is DVKVTQSSRYLVKRTGEKVFLECVQDMDHENMFWYRQDPGLGLRLIYFSYDVKMKEKGDIPEGYSVSREKKERFSLILESASTNQTSMYLCASSLRRGYQPQHFGDGTRLSIL.

The rearrangement uses TRBV7-3 and TRBJ1-1; D gene uncertain. V was cut by 5 bases and J by 11 bases, with 24 bases left in between. CDR3 size: 15 residues. The V gene's germline CDR1 is SGHTA and CDR2 FQGTGA. As DNA, the CDR3 is TGTGCCAGCAGCCCACTCTCAGGCTCCTCCCCTCCGGCTTTCTTT. It translates to CASSPLSGSSPPAFF.

The V call is TRBV6-1, the J call TRBJ2-5; possibly TRBD2 for D (5 bases). This CDR3 comprises 21 residues. Germline V lookup: CDR1 MNHNS, CDR2 SASEGT. The germline V and J ends were trimmed by 0 bases and 0 bases, with 26 bases remaining between them. CDR3 coding DNA: TGTGCCAGCAGTGAAGCGCAACTCTCAAGTATGGCGGGCCTATACCAAGAGACCCAGTACTTC. This sequence encodes CASSEAQLSSMAGLYQETQYF.

This clone was picked up a small number of times. The gene calls are TRBV30 and TRBJ2-3; D might be TRBD2 (5 bases). V gave up 0 bases and J gave up 4 bases, with 8 bases separating them. Germline-derived CDR1 and CDR2 are GTSNPN and SVGIG (reference sequence). This CDR3 is built from 13 residues. The CDR3 sequence is CAWSVLRADTQYF. CDR3 bases: TGTGCCTGGAGTGTATTGAGGGCAGATACGCAGTATTTT.

The rearrangement joins TRBV11-1 to TRBJ1-1, with 10 bases fitting TRBD1. The CDR3 length is 14 residues. Germline V gives CDR1 SGHAT, CDR2 FQDESV (reference sequence). V was pared by 5 bases and J by 10 bases, with 10 bases of the junction left unmatched. CDR3 region: CASSPEGTGVGAFF. Here the CDR3 DNA reads TGTGCCAGCAGCCCGGAGGGGACAGGGGTAGGAGCTTTCTTT. The full variable domain, completed using reference TRBV11-1 and TRBJ1-1, is EAEVAQSPRYKITEKSQAVAFWCDPISGHATLYWYRQILGQGPELLVQFQDESVVDDSQLPKDRFSAERLKGVDSTLKIQPAELGDSAMYLCASSPEGTGVGAFFGQGTRLTVV.

This chain connects TRBV6-6 to TRBJ2-7, with 9 bases matching TRBD1. Germline assignment: CDR1 MNHNY and CDR2 SVGAGI (reference sequence). The CDR3 length is 11 residues. V dropped 8 bases and J dropped 10; count of bases not matched to a gene: 6. The CDR3 protein is CASVQGALQYF. The CDR3, as DNA: TGTGCCAGCGTACAGGGGGCCCTACAGTACTTC.

The rearrangement links TRBV5-6 to TRBJ2-1; D not certain. The V end was cut by 0 bases, the J end by 8 bases, with 6 bases between. The V gene's germline CDR1 is SGHDT and CDR2 YYEEEE. The CDR3 contains 12 residues. The CDR3 loop reads CASSLGAYEQFF. In nucleotides, the CDR3 is TGTGCCAGCAGCTTGGGGGCATATGAGCAGTTCTTC.

The chain has TRBV28 and TRBJ1-2, with 8 bases fitting TRBD1. V shed 5 bases, J shed 6 bases, and the junction held 8 bases outside the gene matches. The CDR3 covers 14 residues. CDR1 is MDHEN and CDR2 is SYDVKM in the germline V gene. The CDR3 sequence is CASSLGQGRDGYTF. The CDR3 DNA is TGTGCCAGCAGTCTCGGACAGGGACGGGATGGCTACACCTTC.

This clone was picked up one time. This sequence joins TRBV27 and TRBJ1-1, with 7 positions matching TRBD1. J lost 0 bases, V lost 5 bases, and 6 bases had no gene match. The germline gives CDR1 MNHEY, CDR2 SMNVEV (reference sequence). This CDR3 has 15 amino acids. CDR3 coding DNA: TGTGCCAGCAGTCCCCCGGGACAGCTGAACACTGAAGCTTTCTTT. It codes for CASSPPGQLNTEAFF.

J is TRBJ2-1 and V is TRBV6-5; D might be TRBD2 (5 bases). From germline, CDR1 is MNHEY and CDR2 SVGAGI. With 2 bases removed from V and 1 base from J, the gap between germline ends came to 9 bases. This CDR3 comprises 15 residues. CDR3 DNA: TGTGCCAGCAGTTACGAGGAGGCTTCCTACAATGAGCAGTTCTTC. Translating it yields CASSYEEASYNEQFF.

Comments on this clone: Additional DNA sequences in this sample encode the identical CDR3. The rearrangement uses TRBV12-5 and TRBJ2-1; 12 bases align to TRBD2. This CDR3 comprises 15 residues. The V and J ends lost 6 bases and 7 bases, in that order; junction bases with no gene match: 7. Germline lookup yields CDR1 LGHNT and CDR2 FRNRAP. CDR3 DNA sequence: TGTGCTAGTGGATCCGGACTAGCGGGATTAAATGAGCAGTTCTTC. It encodes CASGSGLAGLNEQFF.

This sequence joins TRBV4-2 and TRBJ2-6; the D is unclear. The CDR3 extends over 18 amino acids. Germline V CDR1 and CDR2: LGHNA, YNFKEQ. The V end was cut by 1 base, the J end by 1 base, with 14 bases between. CDR3 loop: CASSQAGLPPSGANVLTF. CDR3 DNA: TGTGCCAGCAGCCAAGCGGGCCTACCCCCGTCTGGGGCCAACGTCCTGACTTTC.

The genes are TRBV4-1 and TRBJ2-1; 9 nucleotides align to TRBD1. From germline, CDR1 is MGHRA and CDR2 YSYEKL. Trimming at V came to 0 bases and at J to 3 bases, leaving 0 bases not matched to a gene. This CDR3 contains 15 residues. CDR3 sequence: CASSQETGGYNEQFF. Written as DNA, the CDR3 is TGCGCCAGCAGCCAAGAGACAGGGGGCTACAATGAGCAGTTCTTC.

The rearrangement links TRBV29-1 to TRBJ2-5; D is unresolved. CDR1 is SQVTM and CDR2 is ANQGSEA in the germline V gene. Trimming left V 5 bases short and J 3 bases short, with 4 bases between. The CDR3 runs to 10 residues. The CDR3 loop is CSVQKETQYF. The CDR3 DNA reads TGCAGCGTTCAGAAAGAGACCCAGTACTTC.

By its share, this clone is medium-sized. The chain recombines TRBV4-2 with TRBJ2-7; either TRBD1 or TRBD2 may supply D (5 bases each). The germline V gene encodes CDR1 LGHNA and CDR2 YNFKEQ. Trimming removed 1 base from V and 6 bases from J, with 28 bases in between. This CDR3 has 19 residues. The CDR3 reads CASSQAGSGTASVRFEQYF. In DNA form, the CDR3 reads TGTGCCAGCAGCCAAGCTGGGTCCGGGACCGCATCCGTCAGGTTCGAGCAGTACTTC.

The sample holds a few counts of this clone. V usage is TRBV9 and J usage is TRBJ2-7; TRBD1 matches at 9 bases. CDR3 size: 16 residues. The V gene end was trimmed by 0 bases and the J gene end by 0 bases; junction bases not matched to a gene: 4. The germline V gene has CDR1 SGDLS and CDR2 YYNGEE. The DNA of the CDR3 is TGTGCCAGCAGCGTAGAACCGGGACAGGGCTCCTACGAGCAGTACTTC. Its translation: CASSVEPGQGSYEQYF.

This sequence joins TRBV5-1 and TRBJ2-1, with D perhaps TRBD1 or TRBD2 (5 bases each). The germline V and J ends were trimmed by 2 bases and 1 base, with 13 bases remaining between them. The length of the CDR3 is 16 residues. Germline values: CDR1 SGHRS, CDR2 YFSETQ. The CDR3, as DNA: TGCGCCAGCAGCTTTTCCCCTGGGGGATCCTACAATGAGCAGTTCTTC. Residues: CASSFSPGGSYNEQFF.

The chain uses TRBV5-6 and TRBJ2-3; a weak D match, TRBD2 (6 bases). Germline V gene data show CDR1 as SGHDT and CDR2 as YYEEEE. This CDR3 is 15 amino acids long. The V gene lost 4 bases and the J gene lost 0 bases, with 12 bases spanning the gap. Here the CDR3 reads CASSRDAGSTDTQYF. The CDR3 DNA is TGTGCCAGCAGCCGGGACGCGGGGAGCACAGATACGCAGTATTTT.

By sample fraction, this clone is medium-sized. The rearrangement joins TRBV11-2 to TRBJ2-7; no clear D. The germline V gene has CDR1 SGHAT and CDR2 FQNNGV. Trimming stripped 1 base from V and 4 bases from J, with 8 bases between. This CDR3 has 13 residues. CDR3 nucleotides: TGTGCCAGCAGCTTAGGGGCCAATTACGAGCAGTACTTC. As protein: CASSLGANYEQYF.

This chain connects TRBV18 to TRBJ2-7; 11 bases map to TRBD2. Germline V CDR1 and CDR2: KGHSH, LQKENI. Trimming took 4 bases from V and 2 from J; bases not matched to a gene: 4. The CDR3 loop spans 15 amino acids. The CDR3 nucleotides read TGTGCCAGCTCACGGCCGGGACTAGCGGCCTACGAGCAGTACTTC. Translation gives CASSRPGLAAYEQYF. The entire variable domain, with the rest obtained from reference TRBV18 and TRBJ2-7, is as follows: NAGVMQNPRHLVRRRGQEARLRCSPMKGHSHVYWYRQLPEEGLKFMVYLQKENIIDESGMPKERFSAEFPKEGPSILRIQQVVRGDSAAYFCASSRPGLAAYEQYFGPGTRLTVT.